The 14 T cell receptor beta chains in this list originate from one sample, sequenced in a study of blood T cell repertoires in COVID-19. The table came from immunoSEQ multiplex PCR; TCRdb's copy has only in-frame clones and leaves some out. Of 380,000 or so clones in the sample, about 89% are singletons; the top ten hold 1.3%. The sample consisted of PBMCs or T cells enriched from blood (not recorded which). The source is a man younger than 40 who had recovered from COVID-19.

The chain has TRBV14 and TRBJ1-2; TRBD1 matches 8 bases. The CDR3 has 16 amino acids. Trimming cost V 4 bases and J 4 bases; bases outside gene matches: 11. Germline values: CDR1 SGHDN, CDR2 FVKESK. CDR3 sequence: CASSRGQGAPSYGYTF. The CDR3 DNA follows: TGTGCCAGCAGCCGCGGACAGGGAGCACCTTCCTATGGCTACACCTTC.

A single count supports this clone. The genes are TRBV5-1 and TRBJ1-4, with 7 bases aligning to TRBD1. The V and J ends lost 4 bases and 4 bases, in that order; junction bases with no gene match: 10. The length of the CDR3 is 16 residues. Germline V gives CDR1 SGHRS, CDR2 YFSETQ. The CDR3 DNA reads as TGCGCCAGCAGCAACCTACAGGGGCCGGGTAATGAAAAACTGTTTTTT. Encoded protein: CASSNLQGPGNEKLFF.

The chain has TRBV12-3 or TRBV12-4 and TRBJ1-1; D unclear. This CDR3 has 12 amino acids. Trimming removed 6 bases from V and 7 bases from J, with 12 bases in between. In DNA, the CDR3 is TGTGCCAGCAGGGTGAGCAGCGGTGAAGCTTTCTTT. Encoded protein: CASRVSSGEAFF.

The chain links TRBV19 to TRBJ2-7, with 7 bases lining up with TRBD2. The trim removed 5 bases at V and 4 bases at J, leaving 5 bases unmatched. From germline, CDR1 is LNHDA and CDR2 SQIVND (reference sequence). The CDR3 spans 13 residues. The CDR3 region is CASSWAAGYEQYF. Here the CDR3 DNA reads TGTGCCAGTAGTTGGGCAGCGGGATACGAGCAGTACTTC.

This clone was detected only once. CDR3 coding DNA: TGTGCCAGCAGCGGATGGGAAGGGGATGAGCAGTTCTTC. The encoded protein is CASSGWEGDEQFF. The chain links TRBV9 to TRBJ2-1; tentative D call: TRBD1 (5 bases). Per germline, CDR1 SGDLS and CDR2 YYNGEE. The CDR3 is 13 amino acids. Trimming removed 3 bases from V and 8 bases from J, with 12 bases in between.

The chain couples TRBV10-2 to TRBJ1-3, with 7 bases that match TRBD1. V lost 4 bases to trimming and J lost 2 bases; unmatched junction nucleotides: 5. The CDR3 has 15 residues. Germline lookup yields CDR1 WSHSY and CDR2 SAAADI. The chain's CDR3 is CASSGGGLTGNTIYF. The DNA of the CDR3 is TGCGCCAGCAGTGGAGGGGGCCTGACTGGAAACACCATATATTTT.

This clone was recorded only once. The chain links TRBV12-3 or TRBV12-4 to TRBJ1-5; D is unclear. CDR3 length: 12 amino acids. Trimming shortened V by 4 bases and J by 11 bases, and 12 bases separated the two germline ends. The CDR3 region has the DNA TGTGCCAGCAGTTACCAGCGACTTTCCCAGCATTTT. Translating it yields CASSYQRLSQHF.

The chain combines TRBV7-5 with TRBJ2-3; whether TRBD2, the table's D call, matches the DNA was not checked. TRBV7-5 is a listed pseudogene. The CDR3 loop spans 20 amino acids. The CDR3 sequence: CARSLARLAGGLTRSDTQYF. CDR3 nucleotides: TGTGCCAGAAGCTTAGCGCGACTAGCGGGGGGCTTGACTAGGTCGGATACGCAGTATTTT.

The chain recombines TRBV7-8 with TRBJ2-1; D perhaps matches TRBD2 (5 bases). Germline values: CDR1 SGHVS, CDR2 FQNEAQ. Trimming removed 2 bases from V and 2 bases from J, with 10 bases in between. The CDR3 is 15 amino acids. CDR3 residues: CASSLSGATYNEQFF. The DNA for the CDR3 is TGTGCCAGCAGCTTAAGCGGAGCTACCTACAATGAGCAGTTCTTC. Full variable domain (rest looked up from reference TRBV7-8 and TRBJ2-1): GAGVSQSPRYKVAKRGQDVALRCDPISGHVSLFWYQQALGQGPEFLTYFQNEAQLDKSGLPSDRFFAERPEGSVSTLKIQRTQQEDSAVYLCASSLSGATYNEQFFGPGTRLTVL.

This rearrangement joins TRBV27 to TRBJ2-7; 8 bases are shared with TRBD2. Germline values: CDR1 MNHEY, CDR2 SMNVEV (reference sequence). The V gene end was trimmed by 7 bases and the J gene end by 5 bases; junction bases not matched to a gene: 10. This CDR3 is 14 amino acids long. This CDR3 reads CASKRTGGPDEQYF. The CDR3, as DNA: TGTGCCAGCAAACGGACGGGGGGGCCCGACGAGCAGTACTTC.

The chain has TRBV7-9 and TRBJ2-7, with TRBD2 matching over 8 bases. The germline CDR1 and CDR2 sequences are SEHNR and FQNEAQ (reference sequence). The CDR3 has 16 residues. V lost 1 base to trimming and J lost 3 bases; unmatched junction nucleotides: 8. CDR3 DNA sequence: TGTGCCAGCAGCTTAGGACGAGCGGGGGAACTCTACGAGCAGTACTTC. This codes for CASSLGRAGELYEQYF.

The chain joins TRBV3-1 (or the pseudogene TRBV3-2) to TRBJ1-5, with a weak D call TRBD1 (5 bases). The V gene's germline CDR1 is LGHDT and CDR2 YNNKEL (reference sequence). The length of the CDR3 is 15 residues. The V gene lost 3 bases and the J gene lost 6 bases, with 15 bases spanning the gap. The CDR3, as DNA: TGTGCCAGCAGCCATGGCGACAGTGGCGGTCAGCCCCAGCATTTT. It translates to CASSHGDSGGQPQHF.

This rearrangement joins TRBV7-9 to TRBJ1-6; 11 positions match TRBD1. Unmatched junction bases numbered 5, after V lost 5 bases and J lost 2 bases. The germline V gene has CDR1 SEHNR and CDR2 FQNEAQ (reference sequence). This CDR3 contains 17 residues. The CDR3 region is CASSLRTGGTYNSPLHF. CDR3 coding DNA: TGTGCCAGCAGCCTGCGGACAGGGGGCACCTATAATTCACCCCTCCACTTT.

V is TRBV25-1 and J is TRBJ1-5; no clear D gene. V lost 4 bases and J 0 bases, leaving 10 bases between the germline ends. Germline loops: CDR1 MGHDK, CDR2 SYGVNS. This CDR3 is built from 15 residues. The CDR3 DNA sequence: TGTGCCAGCAGTGTTGATGGAGGTAGCAATCAGCCCCAGCATTTT. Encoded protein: CASSVDGGSNQPQHF.